This TCR beta chain was captured in a study of vaccination and CD4 T cells after COVID-19. Study details: Nasal swab PCR detected SARS-CoV-2 in convalescent patients; eight or nine had mild disease, one severe. Convalescent donors totaled six males and four females, including two who were Hispanic. Control cultures, each given a CEFX pool, an HIV-1 Nef pool, or no peptide, were included.

The treatment denotes: roughly ten-day PBMC culture with coronavirus spike peptide pools or control peptides (ViraFEST assay). Following culture for around 9 days, CD4+ T cells were isolated by negative selection. V was pared by 1 base and J by 1 base, with 8 bases between. The CDR3 sequence is 15 residues long. Germline-derived CDR1 and CDR2 are SGHTA and FQGNSA. Regarding this clonotype: Its antigen is unknown.

An Oncomine TCR Beta short-read assay was used to sequence the DNA from cultured CD4+ T cells. TCRdb used MiXCR to reprocess the PCR reads, holding one entry per CDR3 protein. This sample has more than 13,000 distinct CDR3 sequences, with about 53% found just once. The receptor's source is a human donor who had recovered from COVID-19. This specimen was CD4+ T cells from blood, cultured in vitro, taken before SARS-CoV-2 vaccination. The chain links TRBV7-2 to TRBJ1-3, with D uncertain. CDR3 nucleotides: TGTGCCAGCAGCTTAGGTCGACGATCTGGAAACACCATATATTTT. This sequence encodes CASSLGRRSGNTIYF.